This entry lists 14 T cell receptor beta chains sequenced from one sample in a study of T-cell reconstitution after alpha-beta-depleted transplantation in children. TCRbeta library construction was performed incorporating unique molecular identifiers. TCRdb reprocessed the PCR reads via MiXCR and lists one record per CDR3 protein. The data hold about 540,000 distinct CDR3 sequences, with around 18% observed a single time. This specimen was PBMCs from the stem cell graft donor, taken from the stem cell graft. The receptors originated from a human donor who donated a stem cell graft to a child with acute lymphoblastic leukemia.

The rearrangement uses TRBV12-3 or TRBV12-4 and TRBJ2-7, with a possible D match to TRBD2 (5 bases). V shed 6 bases and J shed 5 bases, with 11 bases lying between them. This CDR3 region has 12 residues. Written as DNA, the CDR3 is TGTGCCAGCAGCCGAGGGCCTAACGAGCAGTACTTC. This encodes CASSRGPNEQYF.

The sample holds a few counts of this clonotype. The J gene is TRBJ2-1, the V gene TRBV20-1, with D unresolved. V lost 6 bases, J lost 3 bases, and 15 bases lay in between. The germline V gene encodes CDR1 DFQATT and CDR2 SNEGSKA (reference sequence). The CDR3 sequence is 14 residues long. As DNA, the CDR3 is TGCAGTGCGAGCCGCGGTTCGGACTACAATGAGCAGTTCTTC. As protein: CSASRGSDYNEQFF.

This clonotype was recorded a few times. V usage is TRBV6-5 and J usage is TRBJ1-1; TRBD1 matches at 10 bases. The CDR3 contains 15 residues. Germline values: CDR1 MNHEY, CDR2 SVGAGI. The ends lost 3 bases at V and 0 bases at J; junction bases unmatched: 1. CDR3 protein: CASSYGQGVNTEAFF. CDR3 nucleotides: TGTGCCAGCAGTTATGGACAGGGGGTGAACACTGAAGCTTTCTTT.

V and J are TRBV12-3 or TRBV12-4 and TRBJ1-3; perhaps TRBD1 as D (5 bases). The length of the CDR3 is 14 residues. Trimming removed 4 bases from V and 3 bases from J, with 10 bases in between. The CDR3 region is CASSSATDGNTIYF. The CDR3 DNA reads as TGTGCCAGCAGTTCGGCGACAGATGGAAACACCATATATTTT.

The CDR3 nucleotides read TGCAGTGCTAGAGCGGGGACTGGCACCTACGAGCAGTACTTC. This gives the protein CSARAGTGTYEQYF. V gene TRBV20-1 combines with J gene TRBJ2-7, with D perhaps TRBD2 (6 bases). CDR3 length: 14 amino acids. Per germline, CDR1 DFQATT and CDR2 SNEGSKA (reference sequence). V was trimmed by 1 base and J by 2 bases, leaving 12 bases between them.

The table lists this clonotype with a few counts. The chain combines TRBV5-5 with TRBJ2-7; D tentatively fits TRBD1 or TRBD2 (5 bases each). V was trimmed by 0 bases and J by 3 bases, leaving 13 bases between them. CDR3 length: 15 amino acids. The V gene's germline CDR1 is SGHKS and CDR2 YYEKEE (reference sequence). CDR3 in amino acids: CASSLAGRTIYEQYF. CDR3 sequence (DNA): TGTGCCAGCAGCTTGGCGGGACGGACGATCTACGAGCAGTACTTC.

Many counts were recorded for this clonotype. The CDR3 here is CASSLVVGMNTEAFF. The DNA for the CDR3 is TGCGCCAGCAGCTTGGTTGTGGGGATGAACACTGAAGCTTTCTTT. J is TRBJ1-1 and V is TRBV5-1; no firm D call. Germline-derived CDR1 and CDR2 are SGHRS and YFSETQ. The germline V and J ends were trimmed by 0 bases and 0 bases, with 9 bases remaining between them. The CDR3 is made up of 15 amino acids.

J is TRBJ2-5 and V is TRBV20-1, with D hard to call. The CDR3 sequence is 13 residues long. V was clipped by 1 base and J by 5 bases, with 11 bases between them. CDR1 DFQATT and CDR2 SNEGSKA come from the germline V gene (reference sequence). This CDR3 reads CSARGSVRETQYF. In DNA, the CDR3 is TGCAGTGCTAGAGGGTCTGTACGTGAGACCCAGTACTTC.

The chain carries TRBV27 and TRBJ2-7; either TRBD1 or TRBD2 may supply D (5 bases each). V was cut by 4 bases and J by 2 bases, with 9 bases left in between. The CDR3 length is 13 residues. Germline values: CDR1 MNHEY, CDR2 SMNVEV (reference sequence). Written as DNA, the CDR3 is TGTGCCAGCAGTTCATGGGGGACCTACGAGCAGTACTTC. Translation gives CASSSWGTYEQYF.

V is TRBV7-9 and J is TRBJ2-1; 9 bases line up with TRBD2. The germline V gene encodes CDR1 SEHNR and CDR2 FQNEAQ (reference sequence). The CDR3 covers 15 residues. After removal of 5 bases from V and 7 bases from J, the junction contained 9 bases not matched to a gene. CDR3 protein: CASSPIAGAGNEQFF. DNA for the CDR3: TGTGCCAGCAGCCCGATAGCGGGAGCCGGAAATGAGCAGTTCTTC.

This sequence joins TRBV12-3 or TRBV12-4 and TRBJ1-1, with TRBD1 matching 9 bases. The V gene end was trimmed by 5 bases and the J gene end by 6 bases; junction bases not matched to a gene: 4. CDR3 size: 13 residues. CDR3 residues: CASSMTGGPEAFF. The CDR3, as DNA: TGTGCCAGCAGTATGACAGGGGGGCCTGAAGCTTTCTTT.

This clonotype has just a few counts. The rearrangement links TRBV27 to TRBJ2-1; 13 nucleotides match TRBD2. Looked up from germline, CDR1 is MNHEY and CDR2 is SMNVEV (reference sequence). Germline trimming cut 3 bases from V and 4 bases from J; bases unmatched to any gene: 6. This CDR3 contains 17 residues. CDR3 amino acids: CASSFGTSGVGYNEQFF. In nucleotides, the CDR3 is TGTGCCAGCAGTTTCGGGACTAGCGGGGTGGGGTACAATGAGCAGTTCTTC.

The V and J genes are TRBV4-1 and TRBJ2-5, with 10 bases identical to TRBD2. V shed 0 bases, J shed 7 bases, and the junction held 14 bases outside the gene matches. The CDR3 runs 18 residues. Germline V gene data show CDR1 as MGHRA and CDR2 as YSYEKL. DNA of the CDR3: TGCGCCAGCAGCCAAGATTTTTCCGGGACTAGCGCCTTCGGGACCCAGTACTTC. Its protein product is CASSQDFSGTSAFGTQYF.

V is TRBV27 and J is TRBJ2-3; D possibly corresponds to TRBD1 (6 bases). Trimming took 4 bases from V and 6 from J, leaving 20 bases between them. The CDR3 extends over 16 amino acids. Germline-derived CDR1 and CDR2 are MNHEY and SMNVEV (reference sequence). The CDR3: CASSSPYRDPNDTQYF. CDR3 nucleotide sequence: TGTGCCAGCAGTTCCCCCTACAGGGACCCCAATGATACGCAGTATTTT.